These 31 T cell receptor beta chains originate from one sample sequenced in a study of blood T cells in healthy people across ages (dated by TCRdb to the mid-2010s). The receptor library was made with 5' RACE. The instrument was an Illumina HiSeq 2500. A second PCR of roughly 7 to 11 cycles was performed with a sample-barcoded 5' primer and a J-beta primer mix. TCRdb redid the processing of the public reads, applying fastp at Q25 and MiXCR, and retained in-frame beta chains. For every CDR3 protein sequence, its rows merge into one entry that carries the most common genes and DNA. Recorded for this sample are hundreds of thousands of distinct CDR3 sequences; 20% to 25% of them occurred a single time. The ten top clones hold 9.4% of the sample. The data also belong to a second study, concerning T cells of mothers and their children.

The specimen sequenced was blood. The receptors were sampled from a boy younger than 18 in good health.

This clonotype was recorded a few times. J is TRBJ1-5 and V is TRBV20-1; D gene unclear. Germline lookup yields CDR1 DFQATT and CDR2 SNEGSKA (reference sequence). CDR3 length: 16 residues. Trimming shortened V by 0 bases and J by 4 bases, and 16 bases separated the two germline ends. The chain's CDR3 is CSARDDSQKVNQPQHF. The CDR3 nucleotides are TGCAGTGCTAGAGATGATTCGCAGAAAGTTAATCAGCCCCAGCATTTT.

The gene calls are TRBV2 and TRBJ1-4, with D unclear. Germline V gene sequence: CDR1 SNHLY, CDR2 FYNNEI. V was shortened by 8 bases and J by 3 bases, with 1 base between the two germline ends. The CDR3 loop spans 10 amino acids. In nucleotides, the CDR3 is TGTGCCAGCGCTAATGAAAAACTGTTTTTT. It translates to CASANEKLFF. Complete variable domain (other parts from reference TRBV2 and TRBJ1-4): EPEVTQTPSHQVTQMGQEVILRCVPISNHLYFYWYRQILGQKVEFLVSFYNNEISEKSEIFDDQFSVERPDGSNFTLKIRSTKLEDSAMYFCASANEKLFFGSGTQLSVL.

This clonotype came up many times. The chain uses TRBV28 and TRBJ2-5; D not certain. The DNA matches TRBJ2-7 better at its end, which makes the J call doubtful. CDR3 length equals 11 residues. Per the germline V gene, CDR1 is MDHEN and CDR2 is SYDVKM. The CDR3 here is CASSTQYEQYF. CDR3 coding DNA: TGTGCCAGCAGTACCCAATACGAGCAGTACTTC.

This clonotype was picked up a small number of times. Written as DNA, the CDR3 is TGCAGCGTGGCCCCGGGACTAGCGGGAGTGGGTGAGCAGTTCTTC. It yields the protein CSVAPGLAGVGEQFF. The chain couples TRBV29-1 to TRBJ2-5, with 14 bases matching TRBD2. The J call is in doubt because the DNA end fits TRBJ2-1 better. Germline values: CDR1 SQVTM, CDR2 ANQGSEA. The CDR3 spans 15 residues.

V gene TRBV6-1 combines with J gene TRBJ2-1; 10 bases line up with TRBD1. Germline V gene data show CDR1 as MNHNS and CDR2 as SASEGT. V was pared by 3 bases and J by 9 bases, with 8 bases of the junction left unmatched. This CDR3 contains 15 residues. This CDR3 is CASSDRDRGPIEQFF. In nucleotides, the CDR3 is TGTGCCAGCAGTGACCGGGACAGGGGTCCCATTGAGCAGTTCTTC.

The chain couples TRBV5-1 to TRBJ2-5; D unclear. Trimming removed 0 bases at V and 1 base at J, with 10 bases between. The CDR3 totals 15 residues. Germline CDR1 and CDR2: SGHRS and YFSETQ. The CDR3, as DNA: TGCGCCAGCAGCTTGGCATCTGACCGCCAAGAGACCCAGTACTTC. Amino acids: CASSLASDRQETQYF.

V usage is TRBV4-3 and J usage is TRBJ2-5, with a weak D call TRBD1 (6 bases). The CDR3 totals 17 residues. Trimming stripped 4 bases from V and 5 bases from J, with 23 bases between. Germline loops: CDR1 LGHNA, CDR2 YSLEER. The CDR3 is CASSRTRAGTLLETQYF. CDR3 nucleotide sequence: TGCGCCAGCAGCCGAACTCGAGCCGGGACATTATTGGAGACCCAGTACTTC.

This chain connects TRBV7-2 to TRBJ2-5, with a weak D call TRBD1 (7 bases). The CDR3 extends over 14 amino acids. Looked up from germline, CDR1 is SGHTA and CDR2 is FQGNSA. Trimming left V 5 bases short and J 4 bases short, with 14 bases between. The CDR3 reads CASSGHRGGETQYF. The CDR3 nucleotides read TGTGCCAGCAGCGGTCACAGGGGAGGAGAGACCCAGTACTTC.

The CDR3 sequence: CASSLNRGQFF. The DNA for the CDR3 is TGCGCCAGCAGCTTAAATAGGGGACAGTTCTTC. The rearrangement links TRBV5-1 to TRBJ2-5; perhaps TRBD1 as D (5 bases). The end of the DNA fits TRBJ2-1 better, so the J call may be wrong. Germline lookup yields CDR1 SGHRS and CDR2 YFSETQ. The CDR3 is 11 amino acids.

In nucleotides, the CDR3 is TGCAGCGTTGACCCAGGGCGGAACACTGAAGCTTTCTTT. Protein product: CSVDPGRNTEAFF. The chain uses TRBV29-1 and TRBJ1-1, with D perhaps matching TRBD1 (5 bases). The CDR3 has 13 amino acids. V was cut by 3 bases and J by 1 base, with 9 bases left in between. Germline V gene data show CDR1 as SQVTM and CDR2 as ANQGSEA. Together with reference TRBV29-1 and TRBJ1-1, the CDR3 gives the full variable domain: SAVISQKPSRDICQRGTSLTIQCQVDSQVTMMFWYRQQPGQSLTLIATANQGSEATYESGFVIDKFPISRPNLTFSTLTVSNMSPEDSSIYLCSVDPGRNTEAFFGQGTRLTVV.

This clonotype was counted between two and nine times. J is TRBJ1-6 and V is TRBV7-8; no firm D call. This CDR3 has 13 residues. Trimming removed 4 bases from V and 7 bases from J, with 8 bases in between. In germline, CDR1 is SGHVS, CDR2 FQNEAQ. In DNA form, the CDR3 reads TGTGCCAGCAGCTCCGGCCAGAATTCACCCCTCCACTTT. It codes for CASSSGQNSPLHF.

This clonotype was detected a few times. The CDR3 region is CASSLHLLDSFMNTEAFF. The CDR3 nucleotides are TGTGCCAGCAGCTTACACCTCCTGGACAGCTTTATGAACACTGAAGCTTTCTTT. The chain carries TRBV7-3 and TRBJ1-1, with a tentative D call TRBD1 (6 bases). This CDR3 comprises 18 residues. V was shortened by 2 bases and J by 0 bases, with 19 bases between the two germline ends. CDR1 is SGHTA and CDR2 is FQGTGA in the germline V gene.

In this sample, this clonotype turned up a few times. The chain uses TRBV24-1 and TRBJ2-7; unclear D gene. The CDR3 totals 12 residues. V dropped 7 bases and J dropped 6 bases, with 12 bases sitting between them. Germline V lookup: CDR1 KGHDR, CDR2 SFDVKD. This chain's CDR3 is CATSKDFSEQYF. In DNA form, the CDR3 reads TGTGCCACCAGCAAAGATTTCTCCGAGCAGTACTTC.

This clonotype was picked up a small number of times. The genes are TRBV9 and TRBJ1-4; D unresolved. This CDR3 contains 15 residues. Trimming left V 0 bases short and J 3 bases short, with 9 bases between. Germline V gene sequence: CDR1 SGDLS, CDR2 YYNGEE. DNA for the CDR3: TGTGCCAGCAGCGTAGACCGGACGGCTAATGAAAAACTGTTTTTT. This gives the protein CASSVDRTANEKLFF.

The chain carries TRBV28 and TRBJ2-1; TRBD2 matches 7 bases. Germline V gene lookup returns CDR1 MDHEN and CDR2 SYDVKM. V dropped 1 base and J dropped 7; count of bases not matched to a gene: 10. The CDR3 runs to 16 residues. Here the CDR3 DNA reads TGTGCCAGCAGTTTATCGCGGGAGTGGCAGAAGAATGAGCAGTTCTTC. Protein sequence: CASSLSREWQKNEQFF. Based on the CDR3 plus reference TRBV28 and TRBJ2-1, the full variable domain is DVKVTQSSRYLVKRTGEKVFLECVQDMDHENMFWYRQDPGLGLRLIYFSYDVKMKEKGDIPEGYSVSREKKERFSLILESASTNQTSMYLCASSLSREWQKNEQFFGPGTRLTVL.

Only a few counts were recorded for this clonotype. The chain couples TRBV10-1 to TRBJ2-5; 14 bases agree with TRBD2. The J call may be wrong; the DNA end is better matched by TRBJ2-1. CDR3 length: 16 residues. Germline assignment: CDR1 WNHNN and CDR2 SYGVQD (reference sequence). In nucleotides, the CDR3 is TGCGCCAGCAGTGACCCGACTAGCGGGAGGGCCTTCGAGCAGTTCTTC. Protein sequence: CASSDPTSGRAFEQFF.

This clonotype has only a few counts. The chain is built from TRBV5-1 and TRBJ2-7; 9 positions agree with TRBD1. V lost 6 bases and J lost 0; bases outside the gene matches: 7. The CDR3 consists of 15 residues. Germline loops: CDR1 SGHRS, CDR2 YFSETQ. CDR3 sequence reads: CASMPGTGISYEQYF. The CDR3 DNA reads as TGCGCCAGCATGCCCGGGACAGGGATCTCCTACGAGCAGTACTTC.

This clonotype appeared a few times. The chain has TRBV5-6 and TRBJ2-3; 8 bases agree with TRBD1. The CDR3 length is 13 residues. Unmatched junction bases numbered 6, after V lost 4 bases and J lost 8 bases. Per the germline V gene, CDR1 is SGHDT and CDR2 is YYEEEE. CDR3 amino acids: CASSQYQGATQYF. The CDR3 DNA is TGTGCCAGCAGCCAATATCAGGGGGCTACGCAGTATTTT. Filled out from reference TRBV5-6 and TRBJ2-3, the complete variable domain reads DAGVTQSPTHLIKTRGQQVTLRCSPKSGHDTVSWYQQALGQGPQFIFQYYEEEERQRGNFPDRFSGHQFPNYSSELNVNALLLGDSALYLCASSQYQGATQYFGPGTRLTVL.

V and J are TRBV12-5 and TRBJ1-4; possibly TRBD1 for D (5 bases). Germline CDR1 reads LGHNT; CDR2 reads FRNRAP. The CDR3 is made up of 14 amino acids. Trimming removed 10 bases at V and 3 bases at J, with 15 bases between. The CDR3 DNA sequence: TGTGCTATTTCTTCCGCGGGGGCTAATGAAAAACTGTTTTTT. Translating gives CAISSAGANEKLFF.

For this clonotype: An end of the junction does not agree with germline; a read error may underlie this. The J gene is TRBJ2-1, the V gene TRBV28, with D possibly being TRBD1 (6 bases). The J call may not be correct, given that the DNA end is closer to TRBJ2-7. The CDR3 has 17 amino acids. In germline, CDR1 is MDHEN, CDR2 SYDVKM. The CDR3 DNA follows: TGTGCCTGCAGTTTAGGTTACAGGGAGATTGGCTCCTACGAGCAGTACTTC. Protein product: CACSLGYREIGSYEQYF.

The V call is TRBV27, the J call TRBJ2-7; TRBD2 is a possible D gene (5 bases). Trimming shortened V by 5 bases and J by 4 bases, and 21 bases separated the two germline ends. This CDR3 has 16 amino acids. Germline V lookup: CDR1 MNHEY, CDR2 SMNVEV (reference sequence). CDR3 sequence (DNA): TGTGCCAGCAGTCCGAACCTAAAAGCGGACGGTTACGAGCAGTACTTC. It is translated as CASSPNLKADGYEQYF.

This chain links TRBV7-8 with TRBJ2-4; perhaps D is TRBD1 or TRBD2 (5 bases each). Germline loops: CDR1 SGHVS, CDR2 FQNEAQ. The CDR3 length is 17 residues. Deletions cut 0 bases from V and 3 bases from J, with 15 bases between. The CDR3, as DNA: TGTGCCAGCAGCTTAGCGCGTGTGGGGACGGACAAAAACATTCAGTACTTC. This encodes CASSLARVGTDKNIQYF.

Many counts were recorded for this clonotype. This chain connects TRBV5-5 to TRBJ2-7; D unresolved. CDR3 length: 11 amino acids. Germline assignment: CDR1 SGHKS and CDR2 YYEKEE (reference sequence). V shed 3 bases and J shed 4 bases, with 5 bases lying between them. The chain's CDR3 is CASSWSYEQYF. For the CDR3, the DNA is TGTGCCAGCAGCTGGTCATACGAGCAGTACTTC. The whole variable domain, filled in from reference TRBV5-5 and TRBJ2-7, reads DAGVTQSPTHLIKTRGQQVTLRCSPISGHKSVSWYQQVLGQGPQFIFQYYEKEERGRGNFPDRFSARQFPNYSSELNVNALLLGDSALYLCASSWSYEQYFGPGTRLTVT.

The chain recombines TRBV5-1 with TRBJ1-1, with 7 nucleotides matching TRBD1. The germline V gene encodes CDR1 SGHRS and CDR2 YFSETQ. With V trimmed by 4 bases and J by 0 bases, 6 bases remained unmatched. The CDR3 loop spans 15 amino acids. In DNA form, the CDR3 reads TGCGCCAGCAGCCCCGGGACAGCCATGAACACTGAAGCTTTCTTT. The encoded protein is CASSPGTAMNTEAFF. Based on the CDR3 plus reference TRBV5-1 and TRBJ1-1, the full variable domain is KAGVTQTPRYLIKTRGQQVTLSCSPISGHRSVSWYQQTPGQGLQFLFEYFSETQRNKGNFPGRFSGRQFSNSRSEMNVSTLELGDSALYLCASSPGTAMNTEAFFGQGTRLTVV.

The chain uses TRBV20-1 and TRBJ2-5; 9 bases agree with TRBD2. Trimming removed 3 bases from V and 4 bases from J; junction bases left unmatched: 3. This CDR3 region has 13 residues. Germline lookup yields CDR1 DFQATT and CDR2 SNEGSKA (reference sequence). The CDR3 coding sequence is TGCAGTGCTAGGGTAGCGGGAGTAGAGACCCAGTACTTC. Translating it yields CSARVAGVETQYF.

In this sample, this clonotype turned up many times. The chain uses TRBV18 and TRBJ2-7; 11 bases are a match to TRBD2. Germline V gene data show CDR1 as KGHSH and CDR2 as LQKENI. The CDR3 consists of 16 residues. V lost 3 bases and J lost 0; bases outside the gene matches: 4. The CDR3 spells CASSPRTSGSSYEQYF. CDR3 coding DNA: TGTGCCAGCTCACCCCGTACTAGCGGGAGCTCCTACGAGCAGTACTTC.

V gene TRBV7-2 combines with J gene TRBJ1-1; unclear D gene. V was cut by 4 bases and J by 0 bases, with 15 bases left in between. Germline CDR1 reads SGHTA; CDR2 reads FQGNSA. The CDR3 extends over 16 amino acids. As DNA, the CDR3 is TGTGCCAGCAGCTCGTCTAACCTGGGGATGAACACTGAAGCTTTCTTT. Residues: CASSSSNLGMNTEAFF.

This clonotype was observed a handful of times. This CDR3 is CASLDTRNSEQYF. The DNA of the CDR3 is TGCGCCAGCCTTGATACTCGAAACTCCGAGCAGTACTTC. V usage is TRBV10-2 and J usage is TRBJ2-1; D call uncertain. The end of the DNA aligns better with TRBJ2-7, so the J call may be wrong. CDR1 is WSHSY, CDR2 SAAADI, per germline. The CDR3 has 13 residues.

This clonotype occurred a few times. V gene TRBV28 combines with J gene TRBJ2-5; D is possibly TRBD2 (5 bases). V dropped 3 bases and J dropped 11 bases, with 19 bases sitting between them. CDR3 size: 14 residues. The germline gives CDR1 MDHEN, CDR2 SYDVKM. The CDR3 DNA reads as TGTGCCAGCAGTTTCAAATGGAGGCAACCACTGCAGTACTTC. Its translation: CASSFKWRQPLQYF.

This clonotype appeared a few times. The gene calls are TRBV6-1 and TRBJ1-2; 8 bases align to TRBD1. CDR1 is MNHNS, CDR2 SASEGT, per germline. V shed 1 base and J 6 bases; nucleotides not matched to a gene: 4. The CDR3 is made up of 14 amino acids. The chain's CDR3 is CASSEGQGANGYTF. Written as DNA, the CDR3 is TGTGCCAGCAGTGAAGGGCAGGGGGCGAATGGCTACACCTTC.

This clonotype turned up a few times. The CDR3 here is CASSQEQGVNEQFF. The CDR3 DNA reads as TGTGCCAGCAGCCAAGAGCAGGGTGTAAATGAGCAGTTCTTC. The chain has TRBV3-1 and TRBJ2-1; D is possibly TRBD1 (5 bases). The CDR3 covers 14 residues. Germline lookup yields CDR1 LGHDT and CDR2 YNNKEL (reference sequence). The V end lost 0 bases, the J end lost 7 bases, and 10 bases lay between the germline ends.